The TCR beta chain described here comes from a study of T cell changes during pregnancy in multiple sclerosis. CDR3 size: 16 residues. Germline trimming cut 2 bases from V and 3 bases from J; bases unmatched to any gene: 7. From germline, CDR1 is SGHTA and CDR2 FQGNSA. Some clones are missing from TCRdb's copy, which holds only in-frame ones; the method was immunoSEQ multiplex PCR. The sample lists approximately 49,000 clones; 88% were seen once. The J gene is TRBJ1-5, the V gene TRBV7-2, with 7 bases fitting TRBD1. The starting material was CD4+ T cells from peripheral blood mononuclear cells, obtained in the second trimester of pregnancy. The TCR comes from a female donor with multiple sclerosis, enrolled in a pregnancy study. CDR3 in DNA: TGTGCCAGCAGCTTATCCGGGACAGCCTACAATCAGCCCCAGCATTTT. It yields the protein CASSLSGTAYNQPQHF.